This T cell receptor (beta chain) was captured in a study of PD-1 blockade in classical Hodgkin lymphoma. Findings and caveats of the study: Diversity in CD4+ TCRs, unlike that measured in CD8+ TCRs, had risen significantly by C4D1. Newly diagnosed patients reportedly had lower baseline TCR diversity than healthy donors.

In this sample, this clone turned up a few times. Antigen: not known. The germline CDR1 and CDR2 sequences are LGHNA and YSLEER. The CDR3 length is 17 residues. V was trimmed by 4 bases and J by 4 bases, leaving 23 bases between them. The time point denotes: cycle 4 day 1 (C4D1), after 6 weeks of nivolumab. Autologous stem cell transplantation was followed by relapse in every patient, and brentuximab vedotin exposure varied. Patients' outcomes at their best amounted to complete response, partial response or progressive disease. TCRdb keeps only in-frame clones here, not all; method: immunoSEQ multiplex PCR. The data contain 6,600 or so clones, 76% of them singletons.

This chain connects TRBV4-3 to TRBJ2-7; TRBD1 is a possible D gene (5 bases). Sequencing was performed on peripheral blood mononuclear cells (PBMCs), taken before the fourth cycle of nivolumab. The receptor comes from a human donor with classical Hodgkin lymphoma. CDR3 sequence reads: CASSPKMGWQGRYEQYF. The DNA for the CDR3 is TGCGCCAGCAGCCCAAAAATGGGGTGGCAGGGAAGGTACGAGCAGTACTTC.